Following are 9 T cell receptor beta chains from one sample sequenced in a study of immune characterization of retroperitoneal liposarcoma. MiXCR, applied by TCRdb to the PCR reads, yields one record per CDR3 protein. The table lists under 6,500 distinct CDR3 sequences, around 30% of them singletons, with over 25% in the top ten. The specimen sequenced was tumor tissue. The origin of the receptors is a female donor with retroperitoneal liposarcoma.

This clonotype is termed medium-sized. V and J are TRBV5-8 and TRBJ2-5; D is undetermined. Germline values: CDR1 SGHTS, CDR2 YDEGEE. The CDR3 extends over 12 amino acids. The ends were cut back, 2 bases at V and 3 bases at J, with 5 bases in the middle. CDR3 bases: TGTGCCAGCAGCTTAAGTGAAGAGACCCAGTACTTC. It specifies CASSLSEETQYF.

The chain combines TRBV3-1 with TRBJ2-1; no clear D. The CDR3 contains 14 residues. Trimming removed 1 base from V and 0 bases from J, with 4 bases in between. The germline V gene encodes CDR1 LGHDT and CDR2 YNNKEL (reference sequence). The CDR3 is CASSQAPSYNEQFF. The CDR3, as DNA: TGTGCCAGCAGCCAAGCTCCCTCCTACAATGAGCAGTTCTTC.

This clonotype was seen once. The chain employs TRBV27 and TRBJ2-3; 9 bases are shared with TRBD1. Trimming cost V 6 bases and J 6 bases; bases outside gene matches: 13. The CDR3 is 16 residues long. Germline assignment: CDR1 MNHEY and CDR2 SMNVEV (reference sequence). The DNA of the CDR3 is TGTGCCAGCAGATTTACACCGGGACAGGGAGGCGATACGCAGTATTTT. It codes for CASRFTPGQGGDTQYF.

The rearrangement joins TRBV11-3 to TRBJ2-7; 8 positions match TRBD1. Trimming cost V 1 base and J 5 bases; bases outside gene matches: 7. Germline CDR1 is SGHNT and CDR2 is YENEEA. CDR3 size: 15 residues. CDR3 sequence: CASSLVSTGENEQYF. The CDR3 DNA is TGTGCCAGCAGCTTAGTCTCGACAGGGGAAAACGAGCAGTACTTC.

In the case of this clonotype: It may be a read error: a sequence one base away is much more abundant. The rearrangement uses TRBV6-1 and TRBJ2-5; no reliable D call. Germline-derived CDR1 and CDR2 are MNHNS and SASEGT. The CDR3 contains 15 residues. Here the CDR3 reads CASSEHPETTYEQLF. DNA for the CDR3: TGTGCCAGCAGTGAACACCCGGAAACGACCTACGAGCAGTTATTC.

Turning to this clonotype: Just one base apart from a much larger clone, this may be a read error. V and J are TRBV6-1 and TRBJ2-5; unclear D gene. CDR3 length: 15 residues. V shed 2 bases and J shed 11 bases, with 21 bases lying between them. Germline V gene data show CDR1 as MNHNS and CDR2 as SASEGT. The CDR3 here is CASSESASSYNEQYF. Written as DNA, the CDR3 is TGTGCCAGCAGTGAATCGGCTTCTTCCTACAATGAGCAGTACTTC.

This clonotype is large within its sample. The CDR3 sequence is CASRPGPDSYNEQFF. In nucleotides, the CDR3 is TGTGCCAGCAGACCGGGTCCCGATTCCTACAATGAGCAGTTCTTC. The V and J genes are TRBV6-1 and TRBJ2-1; D is undetermined. The CDR3 spans 15 residues. Trimming removed 6 bases from V and 1 base from J, with 13 bases in between. Germline V gene lookup returns CDR1 MNHNS and CDR2 SASEGT.

The genes are TRBV30 and TRBJ2-5; D is perhaps TRBD2 (6 bases). Germline V gene lookup returns CDR1 GTSNPN and CDR2 SVGIG (reference sequence). The CDR3 loop spans 15 amino acids. The V gene lost 0 bases and the J gene lost 5 bases, with 16 bases spanning the gap. The CDR3 protein is CAWSVDYGGTETQYF. CDR3 DNA sequence: TGTGCCTGGAGTGTAGATTATGGGGGGACCGAGACCCAGTACTTC.

Within the sample, this clonotype is medium-sized. The chain joins TRBV6-1 to TRBJ2-1, with 11 bases identical to TRBD2. With the DNA end fitting TRBJ2-7 better, the J assignment may be wrong. The CDR3 consists of 15 residues. Germline CDR1 is MNHNS and CDR2 is SASEGT. In DNA, the CDR3 is TGTGCCAGCGGGGGGTCTAGCGGGAGGCCCTACGAGCAGTACTTC. It translates to CASGGSSGRPYEQYF.